The 8 T cell receptor beta chains below were found in one sample sequenced in a study of blood T cell repertoires in COVID-19. TCRdb's copy holds only in-frame clones and misses some; the assay was immunoSEQ multiplex PCR. The repertoire holds fewer than 500,000 clones, with roughly 85% as singletons. Source material: PBMCs or T cells enriched from blood (not recorded which). These receptors originate from a woman between 18 and 29 years old with acute COVID-19.

J is TRBJ1-2 and V is TRBV5-1, with D possibly TRBD1 on 5 matching bases. V lost 4 bases, J lost 8 bases, and 12 bases lay in between. This CDR3 comprises 12 residues. CDR1 is SGHRS and CDR2 is YFSETQ in the germline V gene. The CDR3 region has the DNA TGCGCCAGCAGCCGGAACTCAGGGGGCTACACCTTC. Translated: CASSRNSGGYTF.

V is TRBV7-9 and J is TRBJ2-2; 12 positions agree with TRBD1. Germline V gene lookup returns CDR1 SEHNR and CDR2 FQNEAQ (reference sequence). This CDR3 is 15 amino acids long. Trimming at V came to 5 bases and at J to 6 bases, leaving 4 bases not matched to a gene. CDR3 DNA sequence: TGTGCCAGCAGCGGGGGACAGGGGGCGCCCGGGGAGCTGTTTTTT. Its translation: CASSGGQGAPGELFF.

This chain connects TRBV30 to TRBJ1-1, with D possibly matching TRBD1 (5 bases). Germline CDR1 is GTSNPN and CDR2 is SVGIG (reference sequence). Trimming left V 4 bases short and J 5 bases short, with 11 bases between. The CDR3 runs 12 residues. Here the CDR3 reads CAWKRQQTEAFF. The CDR3 DNA is TGTGCCTGGAAAAGACAGCAGACTGAAGCTTTCTTT. Together with reference TRBV30 and TRBJ1-1, the CDR3 gives the full variable domain: SQTIHQWPATLVQPVGSPLSLECTVEGTSNPNLYWYRQAAGRGLQLLFYSVGIGQISSEVPQNLSASRPQDRQFILSSKKLLLSDSGFYLCAWKRQQTEAFFGQGTRLTVV.

The chain joins TRBV5-4 to TRBJ1-6; D is perhaps TRBD1 (5 bases). This CDR3 has 17 residues. V shed 4 bases and J shed 3 bases, with 17 bases lying between them. CDR1 and CDR2 from the germline V gene are SGHNT and YYREEE (reference sequence). The CDR3 nucleotides are TGTGCCAGCAGCCTTAAGGGGAACAGGTTCTATAATTCACCCCTCCACTTT. Translating gives CASSLKGNRFYNSPLHF.

The chain carries TRBV7-8 and TRBJ2-7, with D maybe TRBD2 (5 bases). The CDR3 sequence is 14 residues long. The germline V gene encodes CDR1 SGHVS and CDR2 FQNEAQ. Trimming removed 0 bases at V and 3 bases at J, with 9 bases between. The CDR3 loop reads CASSLASRVYEQYF. The CDR3 DNA sequence: TGTGCCAGCAGCTTAGCTTCGAGGGTCTACGAGCAGTACTTC.

The chain employs TRBV7-8 and TRBJ2-7, with no clear D. CDR1 SGHVS and CDR2 FQNEAQ come from the germline V gene. Trimming took 5 bases from V and 0 from J, leaving 11 bases between them. The CDR3 covers 14 residues. The CDR3 DNA reads as TGTGCCAGCAGCATGCCCAGGTCCTCCTACGAGCAGTACTTC. As protein: CASSMPRSSYEQYF. The whole variable domain, remainder taken from reference TRBV7-8 and TRBJ2-7, is GAGVSQSPRYKVAKRGQDVALRCDPISGHVSLFWYQQALGQGPEFLTYFQNEAQLDKSGLPSDRFFAERPEGSVSTLKIQRTQQEDSAVYLCASSMPRSSYEQYFGPGTRLTVT.

The chain combines TRBV7-9 with TRBJ2-5; the match to TRBD2 covers 10 bases. This CDR3 comprises 16 residues. In germline, CDR1 is SEHNR, CDR2 FQNEAQ (reference sequence). Trimming removed 5 bases from V and 7 bases from J; junction bases left unmatched: 13. Here the CDR3 DNA reads TGTGCCAGCAGCCCCCCCGGGGGACTAGCGCCCGCGACCCAGTACTTC. Its protein product is CASSPPGGLAPATQYF.

This clone was picked up one time. V gene TRBV7-2 combines with J gene TRBJ1-1; TRBD1 matches 9 bases. In germline, CDR1 is SGHTA, CDR2 FQGNSA. This CDR3 is built from 15 residues. V was clipped by 5 bases and J by 5 bases; unmatched bases: 9. CDR3 sequence: CASSQYRGRRTEAFF. The CDR3 bases are TGTGCCAGCAGCCAATACAGGGGGCGTAGAACTGAAGCTTTCTTT.